Shown below are 6 T cell receptor beta chains from a single sample sequenced in a study of prognosis after radiotherapy for stage I lung cancer. Genomic DNA was subjected to two-round multiplex PCR for amplification of TCR beta CDR3. Primers specific to each TRBV and TRBJ gene drove first-round PCR. TCRdb reprocessed the multiplex PCR reads via MiXCR and lists one record per CDR3 protein. The table has approximately 30,000 distinct CDR3 sequences, 31% seen once. Source: PBMCs, taken before or after stereotactic body radiation therapy (not recorded which). The receptors stem from a donor aged 50 or older with non-small cell lung cancer.

This clonotype was seen ten or more times. V is TRBV27 and J is TRBJ1-2, with D hard to call. V lost 9 bases and J 2 bases, leaving 10 bases between the germline ends. Per the germline V gene, CDR1 is MNHEY and CDR2 is SMNVEV (reference sequence). This CDR3 contains 12 residues. The CDR3 region has the DNA TGTGCCAGTATGGCAGGAAACTATGGCTACACCTTC. Translating gives CASMAGNYGYTF.

This clonotype was observed many times. J is TRBJ2-1 and V is TRBV7-9; tentatively, D is TRBD2 (7 bases). CDR1 is SEHNR and CDR2 is FQNEAQ in the germline V gene (reference sequence). Trimming stripped 4 bases from V and 13 bases from J, with 14 bases between. CDR3 length: 12 residues. CDR3 DNA sequence: TGTGCCAGCAGCTGGGGGGGCGAAGATCAGTTCTTC. Encoded protein: CASSWGGEDQFF.

This clonotype was recorded many times. The chain uses TRBV3-1 and TRBJ2-1; D unclear. The V end lost 2 bases, the J end lost 5 bases, and 7 bases lay between the germline ends. CDR1 is LGHDT, CDR2 YNNKEL, per germline (reference sequence). The CDR3 spans 13 residues. CDR3 region: CASSQFGDNEQFF. The DNA of the CDR3 is TGTGCCAGCAGCCAATTTGGAGACAATGAGCAGTTCTTC.

The CDR3 is CASSLFVAASGSGANVLTF. As DNA, the CDR3 is TGTGCCAGCAGTTTATTTGTAGCCGCTTCCGGCTCTGGGGCCAACGTCCTGACTTTC. This rearrangement joins TRBV28 to TRBJ2-6; D gene unclear. The CDR3 consists of 19 residues. Trimming took off 1 base at V and 0 bases at J, with 16 bases between the two ends. Per the germline V gene, CDR1 is MDHEN and CDR2 is SYDVKM.

Remarks on this clonotype: Since a much larger clone is just one base distant, this may be a read error. This chain uses TRBV5-1 with TRBJ1-4, with D unclear. From germline, CDR1 is SGHRS and CDR2 YFSETQ. The CDR3 spans 15 residues. Trimming removed 4 bases at V and 2 bases at J, with 12 bases between. The CDR3 coding sequence is TGCGCCAGCAGCCCCCAGATAGGGACTAATGAAAAACTGTTTTTT. Residues: CASSPQIGTNEKLFF. The variable domain in full, completed from reference TRBV5-1 and TRBJ1-4, reads KAGVTQTPRYLIKTRGQQVTLSCSPISGHRSVSWYQQTPGQGLQFLFEYFSETQRNKGNFPGRFSGRQFSNSRSEMNVSTLELGDSALYLCASSPQIGTNEKLFFGSGTQLSVL.

The table lists this clonotype with many counts. The rearrangement links TRBV5-6 to TRBJ1-5, with D hard to call. Trimming removed 3 bases at V and 7 bases at J, with 14 bases between. CDR1 and CDR2 (germline): SGHDT, YYEEEE. This CDR3 region has 14 residues. The CDR3 DNA sequence: TGTGCCAGCAGCTCGTTTGAGGGAAGCCAGCCCCAGCATTTT. The encoded protein is CASSSFEGSQPQHF.